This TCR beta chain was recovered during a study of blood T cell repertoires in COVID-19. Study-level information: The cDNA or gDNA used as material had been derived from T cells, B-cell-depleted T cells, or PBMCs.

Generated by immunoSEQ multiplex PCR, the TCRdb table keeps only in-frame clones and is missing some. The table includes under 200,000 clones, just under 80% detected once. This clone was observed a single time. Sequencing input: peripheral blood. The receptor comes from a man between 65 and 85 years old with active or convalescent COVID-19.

CDR3 in amino acids: CASSPQGNTEAFF. DNA for the CDR3: TGTGCCAGCAGCCCGCAGGGGAACACTGAAGCTTTCTTT. The chain joins TRBV7-2 to TRBJ1-1, with D possibly matching TRBD1 (5 bases). Deletions cut 5 bases from V and 1 base from J, with 8 bases between. This CDR3 has 13 residues. Germline values: CDR1 SGHTA, CDR2 FQGNSA.